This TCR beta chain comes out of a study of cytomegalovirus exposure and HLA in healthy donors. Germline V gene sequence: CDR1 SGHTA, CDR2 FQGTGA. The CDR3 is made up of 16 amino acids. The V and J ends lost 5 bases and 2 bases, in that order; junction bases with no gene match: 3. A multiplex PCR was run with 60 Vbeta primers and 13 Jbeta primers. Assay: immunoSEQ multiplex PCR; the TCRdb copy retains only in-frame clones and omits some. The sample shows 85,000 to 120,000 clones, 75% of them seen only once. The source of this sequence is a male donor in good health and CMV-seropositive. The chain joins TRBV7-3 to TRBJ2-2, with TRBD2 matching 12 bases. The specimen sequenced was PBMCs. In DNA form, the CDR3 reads TGTGCCAGCAGCCGGACTAGCGGGATAAACACCGGGGAGCTGTTTTTT. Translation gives CASSRTSGINTGELFF.